This T cell receptor beta chain derives from a study of shared T cell receptors in the human thymus. CDR1 is LNHDA and CDR2 is SQIVND in the germline V gene (reference sequence). The length of the CDR3 is 14 residues. J was trimmed by 0 bases and V by 9 bases; bases with no gene match: 3. Some clones are missing from TCRdb's copy, which holds only in-frame ones; the method was immunoSEQ multiplex PCR. The sample has roughly 500,000 clones, roughly 74% seen once; the top ten hold more than 0.01%. This sample was also put to use in a study of human thymus T cells. From that second work: Thymic material originated from resections removed in the course of corrective heart surgery.

This chain connects TRBV19 to TRBJ2-1, with 9 nucleotides matching TRBD1. Sequenced material: thymocytes. This TCR came from a boy less than two years old with a congenital heart defect. CDR3 sequence: CASRDRASYNEQFF. CDR3 DNA sequence: TGTGCCAGCCGGGACAGGGCCTCCTACAATGAGCAGTTCTTC.